The entry below describes one T cell receptor (beta chain). The target antigen is unknown. The CDR3 has 15 amino acids. Trimming took off 1 base at V and 14 bases at J, with 22 bases between the two ends. The germline V gene encodes CDR1 MGHRA and CDR2 YSYEKL. Use of 60 Vbeta and 13 Jbeta primers characterized the PCR. Some clones are missing from TCRdb's copy, which holds only in-frame ones; the method was immunoSEQ multiplex PCR. The table includes 150,000 to 200,000 clones, roughly 80% detected once. This sample is drawn from a study of cytomegalovirus exposure and HLA in healthy donors. About the research overall: HLA-typed donors contributed some 85 million unique TCRs, which were held in an early data release. Genotyping showed around 80% of roughly 390 donors falling in the Caucasian-associated ancestry cluster.

Study-level results: Across HLA loci, a later analysis found differing TCR association rates, with DRB1 most and HLA-C fewest.

Source material: PBMCs. The V and J genes are TRBV4-1 and TRBJ2-3; tentatively, D is TRBD2 (8 bases). This TCR was sampled from a woman aged 40 to 50 in good health and CMV-seronegative. The DNA of the CDR3 is TGCGCCAGCAGCCAAGCTTTGGCAGGGGGACTAGACAGGTATTTT. Encoded protein: CASSQALAGGLDRYF.